This T cell receptor (beta chain) was captured by sequencing in a study of blood T cell repertoires in COVID-19. For the study at large: Material from acute and convalescent COVID-19 was sourced from the United States, Italy and Spain. Sources were T cells, B-cell-depleted T cells, or PBMCs; the material itself was cDNA or gDNA.

The germline V gene encodes CDR1 LGHDT and CDR2 YNNKEL (reference sequence). The V gene lost 1 base and the J gene lost 0 bases, with 3 bases spanning the gap. The CDR3 consists of 14 residues. Sequenced by immunoSEQ multiplex PCR; TCRdb stores in-frame clones only, minus some. The sample yields fewer than 200,000 clones, 80% to 95% seen once. Sequencing used peripheral blood. The chain carries TRBV3-1 (or the pseudogene TRBV3-2) and TRBJ1-4; D is ambiguous. This clonotype was obtained from a woman in her forties or fifties with acute or convalescent COVID-19. The CDR3 spells CASSQGTTNEKLFF. Here the CDR3 DNA reads TGTGCCAGCAGCCAAGGTACAACTAATGAAAAACTGTTTTTT.